These 14 T cell receptor beta chains were sequenced from one sample in a study of Tregs in tolerant kidney transplant recipients. Profiled with immunoSEQ multiplex PCR; TCRdb holds only in-frame clones, not every one. Of 240,000 or so clones in the sample, around 81% were seen once. Material: CD4+ T cells from blood. All receptors derive from a human donor in good health.

The rearrangement links TRBV6-5 to TRBJ2-5; D is unclear. This CDR3 contains 12 residues. V was shortened by 5 bases and J by 11 bases, with 15 bases between the two germline ends. CDR1 and CDR2 (germline): MNHEY, SVGAGI. The CDR3 region is CASSSSGPEQYF. CDR3 DNA sequence: TGTGCCAGCAGTAGCAGTGGCCCGGAGCAGTACTTC.

The chain has TRBV11-2 and TRBJ1-2, with TRBD1 identical over 8 bases. The CDR3 has 15 residues. V gave up 4 bases and J gave up 3 bases; unmatched junction bases: 7. The germline V gene has CDR1 SGHAT and CDR2 FQNNGV. CDR3 in DNA: TGTGCCAGCAGCTCGCGACAGGGGATTGACTATGGCTACACCTTC. The encoded protein is CASSSRQGIDYGYTF.

The V call is TRBV7-9, the J call TRBJ2-5; TRBD2 aligns across 8 bases. This CDR3 has 15 amino acids. Germline lookup yields CDR1 SEHNR and CDR2 FQNEAQ (reference sequence). V trimming: 4 bases; J trimming: 5 bases; junction bases outside the gene matches: 9. DNA of the CDR3: TGTGCCAGCAGCTCATTGACTAGCGACGTTGAGACCCAGTACTTC. This gives the protein CASSSLTSDVETQYF. The variable domain in full, with the rest retrieved from reference TRBV7-9 and TRBJ2-5, is DTGVSQNPRHKITKRGQNVTFRCDPISEHNRLYWYRQTLGQGPEFLTYFQNEAQLEKSRLLSDRFSAERPKGSFSTLEIQRTEQGDSAMYLCASSSLTSDVETQYFGPGTRLLVL.

V gene TRBV7-6 combines with J gene TRBJ2-7, with D possibly matching TRBD2 (6 bases). The CDR3 contains 14 residues. Germline V CDR1 and CDR2: SGHVS, FNYEAQ. Trimming shortened V by 5 bases and J by 4 bases, and 15 bases separated the two germline ends. As DNA, the CDR3 is TGTGCCAGCAGCCCCACCGGGGGACGGTACGAGCAGTACTTC. Amino acid sequence: CASSPTGGRYEQYF.

The rearrangement uses TRBV5-1 and TRBJ1-1; D call uncertain. The CDR3 is 13 residues long. Germline loops: CDR1 SGHRS, CDR2 YFSETQ. Trimming left V 4 bases short and J 3 bases short, with 10 bases between. The CDR3 reads CASSIGVDTEAFF. The CDR3 DNA follows: TGCGCCAGCAGCATAGGCGTGGACACTGAAGCTTTCTTT.

The chain joins TRBV4-1 to TRBJ2-2; D gene unclear. Trimming removed 4 bases at V and 6 bases at J, with 21 bases between. The germline V gene has CDR1 MGHRA and CDR2 YSYEKL. The CDR3 runs 17 residues. CDR3 amino acids: CASSPGLAVANPGELFF. The DNA for the CDR3 is TGCGCCAGCAGCCCCGGGTTGGCAGTGGCAAATCCCGGGGAGCTGTTTTTT.

This rearrangement joins TRBV11-2 to TRBJ2-1, with D possibly being TRBD2 (5 bases). CDR3 length equals 16 residues. Trimming pared 5 bases from V and 0 bases from J, leaving 14 bases between. From germline, CDR1 is SGHAT and CDR2 FQNNGV. The CDR3 sequence is CASSLEGGSSYNEQFF. CDR3 nucleotide sequence: TGTGCCAGCAGCCTCGAAGGAGGAAGCTCCTACAATGAGCAGTTCTTC.

CDR3: CASSLGGPADEQYF. The CDR3 DNA follows: TGTGCCAGCAGCTTAGGGGGGCCAGCGGACGAGCAGTACTTC. The gene calls are TRBV5-5 and TRBJ2-7; D is perhaps TRBD1 or TRBD2 (6 bases each). CDR3 length: 14 residues. CDR1 and CDR2 (germline): SGHKS, YYEKEE (reference sequence). V was cut by 2 bases and J by 5 bases, with 14 bases left in between.

The chain combines TRBV30 with TRBJ2-5; 9 bases align to TRBD1. Germline V gives CDR1 GTSNPN, CDR2 SVGIG (reference sequence). J lost 2 bases, V lost 4 bases, and 5 bases had no gene match. There are 14 residues in the CDR3. The CDR3 bases are TGTGCCTGGAAGTGGGGGACAGGGCAAGAGACCCAGTACTTC. Its protein product is CAWKWGTGQETQYF. The variable domain in full, completed from reference TRBV30 and TRBJ2-5, reads SQTIHQWPATLVQPVGSPLSLECTVEGTSNPNLYWYRQAAGRGLQLLFYSVGIGQISSEVPQNLSASRPQDRQFILSSKKLLLSDSGFYLCAWKWGTGQETQYFGPGTRLLVL.

The genes are TRBV29-1 and TRBJ2-6; TRBD1 might be the D (6 bases). This CDR3 has 16 residues. Germline lookup yields CDR1 SQVTM and CDR2 ANQGSEA. The V gene lost 3 bases and the J gene lost 3 bases, with 15 bases spanning the gap. The CDR3 DNA reads TGCAGCGTTGAGGGCAGGGGATCTGGTGGGGCCAACGTCCTGACTTTC. Residues: CSVEGRGSGGANVLTF.

This clone was observed a single time. The gene calls are TRBV19 and TRBJ2-5, with a tentative D call TRBD2 (6 bases). V shed 10 bases and J shed 4 bases, with 19 bases lying between them. The CDR3 has 14 amino acids. Germline-derived CDR1 and CDR2 are LNHDA and SQIVND (reference sequence). The CDR3 reads CATSRGPMTETQYF. The CDR3 coding sequence is TGTGCCACCTCGCGGGGCCCCATGACAGAGACCCAGTACTTC. The complete variable domain, with remaining parts taken from reference TRBV19 and TRBJ2-5, reads DGGITQSPKYLFRKEGQNVTLSCEQNLNHDAMYWYRQDPGQGLRLIYYSQIVNDFQKGDIAEGYSVSREKKESFPLTVTSAQKNPTAFYLCATSRGPMTETQYFGPGTRLLVL.

The rearrangement uses TRBV5-4 and TRBJ2-5, with D unresolved. Trimming pared 1 base from V and 1 base from J, leaving 8 bases between. There are 14 residues in the CDR3. Germline CDR1 SGHNT, CDR2 YYREEE (reference sequence). As DNA, the CDR3 is TGTGCCAGCAGCTTGAGTGGCAGCCAAGAGACCCAGTACTTC. Encoded protein: CASSLSGSQETQYF.

This chain links TRBV4-2 with TRBJ2-2; D is perhaps TRBD2 (7 bases). The germline gives CDR1 LGHNA, CDR2 YNFKEQ. CDR3 length equals 17 residues. Between the trimmed V and J ends, which lost 2 bases and 3 bases, there was a span of 16 bases. CDR3 residues: CASSQKGGPLDTGELFF. CDR3 sequence (DNA): TGTGCCAGCAGCCAAAAGGGGGGGCCTTTAGACACCGGGGAGCTGTTTTTT.

The V gene is TRBV2, the J gene TRBJ2-7; no clear D gene. CDR1 SNHLY and CDR2 FYNNEI come from the germline V gene. The CDR3 consists of 12 residues. The ends were cut back, 4 bases at V and 4 bases at J, with 8 bases in the middle. The CDR3 DNA sequence: TGTGCCAGCAGTGTACAACAGTACGAGCAGTACTTC. This sequence encodes CASSVQQYEQYF. The full variable domain, completed using reference TRBV2 and TRBJ2-7, is EPEVTQTPSHQVTQMGQEVILRCVPISNHLYFYWYRQILGQKVEFLVSFYNNEISEKSEIFDDQFSVERPDGSNFTLKIRSTKLEDSAMYFCASSVQQYEQYFGPGTRLTVT.